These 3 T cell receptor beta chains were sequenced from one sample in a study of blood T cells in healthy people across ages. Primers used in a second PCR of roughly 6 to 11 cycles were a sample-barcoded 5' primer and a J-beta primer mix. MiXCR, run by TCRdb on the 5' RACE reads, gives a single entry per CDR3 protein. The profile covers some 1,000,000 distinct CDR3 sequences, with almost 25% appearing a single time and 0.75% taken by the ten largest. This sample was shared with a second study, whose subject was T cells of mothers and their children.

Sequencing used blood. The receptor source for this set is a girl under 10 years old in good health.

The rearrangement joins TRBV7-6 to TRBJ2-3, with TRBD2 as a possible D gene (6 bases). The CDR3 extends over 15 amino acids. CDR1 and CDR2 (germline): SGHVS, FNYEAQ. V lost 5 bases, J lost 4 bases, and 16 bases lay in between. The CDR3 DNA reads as TGTGCCAGCAGCCCCCGGGGTGGCGGGGCAGATACGCAGTATTTT. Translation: CASSPRGGGADTQYF.

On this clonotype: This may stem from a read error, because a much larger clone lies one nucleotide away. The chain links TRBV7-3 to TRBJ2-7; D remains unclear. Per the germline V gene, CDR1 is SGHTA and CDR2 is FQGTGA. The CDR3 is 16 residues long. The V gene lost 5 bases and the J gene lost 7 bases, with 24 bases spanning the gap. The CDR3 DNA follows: TGTGCCAGCAGCCCATCCCAGAAGACGGGTTCTCGAGAGCAGTACTTC. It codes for CASSPSQKTGSREQYF.

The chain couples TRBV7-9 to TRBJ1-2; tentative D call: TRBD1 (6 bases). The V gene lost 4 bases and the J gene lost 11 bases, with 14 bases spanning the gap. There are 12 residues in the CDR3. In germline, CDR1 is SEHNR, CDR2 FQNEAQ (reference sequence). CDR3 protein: CASSSGGQRYTF. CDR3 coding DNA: TGTGCCAGCAGCTCCGGGGGGCAGAGGTACACCTTC.